These 13 T cell receptor beta chains were all obtained from the same sample, sequenced in a study of CXCR3-negative and CXCR3-positive naive CD8 T cells. Antigens for these TCRs are unknown. TRB cDNA was prepared as libraries by UMI-labeled 5' RACE. Each CDR3 protein gets one entry in TCRdb, which reprocessed the 5' RACE reads and gives no DNA. This sample's table reports about 98,000 distinct CDR3 sequences. Regarding the study as a whole: Naive cells that were CXCR3-positive had more hydrophobic TRB CDR3s (compared with CXCR3-negative naive cells).

Sequenced input: naive CXCR3+ CD8+ T cells from blood. Stated subset: CD45RO-CCR7+CD27+CD95- naive CD8+ T cells expressing CXCR3 (TNR3+). Receptors were obtained from a human donor in good health. Some clones in this sample may be carry-over from other donors' samples.

The gene calls are TRBV4-3 and TRBJ2-1; TCRdb reports TRBD2, a call that lacks DNA to check it against. Germline lookup yields CDR1 LGHNA and CDR2 YSLEER. The CDR3 covers 17 residues. CDR3 region: CASSPTSGGAPYNEQFF.

The chain couples TRBV28 to TRBJ2-7; the D gene TCRdb calls, TRBD1, cannot be checked with no DNA. This CDR3 has 16 amino acids. Germline V gives CDR1 MDHEN, CDR2 SYDVKM. The CDR3 here is CASSLFGVPGLYEQYF.

The gene calls are TRBV11-2 and TRBJ2-2. Per germline, CDR1 SGHAT and CDR2 FQNNGV. The CDR3 runs 11 residues. CDR3 sequence reads: CAVEATGELFF. Complete variable domain (other parts from reference TRBV11-2 and TRBJ2-2): EAGVAQSPRYKIIEKRQSVAFWCNPISGHATLYWYQQILGQGPKLLIQFQNNGVVDDSQLPKDRFSAERLKGVDSTLKIQPAKLEDSAVYLCAVEATGELFFGEGSRLTVL.

The gene calls are TRBV6-5 and TRBJ2-7; TCRdb's D gene call, TRBD1, goes unchecked for lack of DNA. CDR1 and CDR2 (germline): MNHEY, SVGAGI. The CDR3 is 14 amino acids. CDR3: CASSYQGPSYEQYF.

The V call is TRBV14, the J call TRBJ1-2; TCRdb lists TRBD1, though no DNA is available to test this call. Per the germline V gene, CDR1 is SGHDN and CDR2 is FVKESK. The CDR3 has 18 residues. CDR3 residues: CASSQALGRTGVDYGYTF.

The chain uses TRBV4-1 and TRBJ2-7; absent DNA, TCRdb's TRBD1 call cannot be checked. CDR3 length: 13 residues. Looked up from germline, CDR1 is MGHRA and CDR2 is YSYEKL. CDR3 amino acids: CASSRGTAYEQYF.

The chain is built from TRBV6-5 and TRBJ1-3. The CDR3 has 14 amino acids. The germline V gene encodes CDR1 MNHEY and CDR2 SVGAGI. The CDR3 is CASSYVGSGNTIYF.

V gene TRBV29-1 combines with J gene TRBJ2-2; lacking DNA, the TRBD1 call made by TCRdb goes unchecked. The germline gives CDR1 SQVTM, CDR2 ANQGSEA. The length of the CDR3 is 16 residues. The CDR3 here is CSVEMAGALNTGELFF.

This chain joins TRBV6-5 and TRBJ2-7; TCRdb picks TRBD1, but there is no DNA to check that call. Germline CDR1 reads MNHEY; CDR2 reads SVGAGI. The CDR3 consists of 13 residues. CDR3: CASGQGSTYEQYF.

This chain joins TRBV29-1 and TRBJ2-1; TCRdb returns TRBD2, unconfirmable since there is no DNA. The CDR3 runs 15 residues. The V gene's germline CDR1 is SQVTM and CDR2 ANQGSEA. CDR3 sequence: CSVVPSGGSYNEQFF.

This chain joins TRBV7-3 and TRBJ2-1. Per germline, CDR1 SGHTA and CDR2 FQGTGA. CDR3 size: 15 residues. CDR3 loop: CASSLEESSYNEQFF. Using reference TRBV7-3 and TRBJ2-1 for the parts outside the CDR3, the full variable domain is GAGVSQTPSNKVTEKGKYVELRCDPISGHTALYWYRQSLGQGPEFLIYFQGTGAADDSGLPNDRFFAVRPEGSVSTLKIQRTERGDSAVYLCASSLEESSYNEQFFGPGTRLTVL.

The chain links TRBV6-5 to TRBJ2-4; TCRdb names TRBD2, which stays unverified in the absence of DNA. CDR1 and CDR2 (germline): MNHEY, SVGAGI. CDR3 length: 15 residues. CDR3 loop: CASRQIAEGKNIQYF.

The genes are TRBV29-1 and TRBJ2-7; TCRdb gives TRBD1 as the D gene, but with no DNA this cannot be confirmed. There are 14 residues in the CDR3. CDR1 and CDR2 from the germline V gene are SQVTM and ANQGSEA. The CDR3 loop is CSVEDRAPTYEQYF.